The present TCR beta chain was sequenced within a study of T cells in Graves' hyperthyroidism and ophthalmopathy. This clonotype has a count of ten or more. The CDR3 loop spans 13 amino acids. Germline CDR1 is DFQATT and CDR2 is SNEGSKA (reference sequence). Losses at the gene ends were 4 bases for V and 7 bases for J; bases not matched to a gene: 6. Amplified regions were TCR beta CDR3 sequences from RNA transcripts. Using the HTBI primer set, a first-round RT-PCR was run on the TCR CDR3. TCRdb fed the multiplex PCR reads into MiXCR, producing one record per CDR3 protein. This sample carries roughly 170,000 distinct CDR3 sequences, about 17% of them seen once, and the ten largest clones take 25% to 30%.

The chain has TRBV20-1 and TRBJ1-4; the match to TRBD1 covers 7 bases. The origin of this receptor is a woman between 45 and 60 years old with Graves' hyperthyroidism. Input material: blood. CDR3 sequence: CSAIRTGIEKLFF. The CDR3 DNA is TGCAGTGCTATCCGGACAGGAATTGAAAAACTGTTTTTT.